A selection of T cell receptor beta chains follows, all from one sample in a study of beta chain features in type 1 diabetes. Here immunoSEQ multiplex PCR was the method, and the copy in TCRdb shows in-frame clones only, minus some. The data contain 970,000 or so clones, 17% of them singletons. Sequencing used naive CD4+ T cells from blood. These receptors originate from a woman younger than 35 in good health. The CDR3 runs from the conserved cysteine through the conserved F or W. The D gene is left open where the match is weak. Some rows have no size entry. The others give once, few or many, or a class for an expanded clone.

v_call	clone_size	d_call	j_call	cdr3_aa	cdr3_nt
TRBV19	-	-	TRBJ1-1	CASTLKNRGTEAFF	TGTGCCAGTACCTTAAAAAACCGGGGGACTGAAGCTTTCTTT
TRBV28	few	-	TRBJ2-1	CASPPRLTGTTNEQFF	TGTGCCAGCCCTCCAAGACTTACCGGGACAACAAATGAGCAGTTCTTC
TRBV27	-	TRBD1	TRBJ1-2	CASSNIGTALRDGYTF	TGTGCCAGCAGTAATATTGGGACAGCCCTCCGGGATGGCTACACCTTC
TRBV5-1	few	-	TRBJ1-2	CASSLDPRDKGYTF	TGCGCCAGCAGCTTGGACCCTCGGGACAAAGGCTACACCTTC
TRBV5-4	-	-	TRBJ2-1	CASSLGPGSYNEQFF	TGTGCCAGCAGCTTGGGTCCGGGCTCCTACAATGAGCAGTTCTTC
TRBV18	-	TRBD1	TRBJ1-5	CASSRGTVSQPQHF	TGTGCCAGCTCACGGGGGACAGTCAGTCAGCCCCAGCATTTT
TRBV20-1	few	-	TRBJ2-1	CSATLEVEQFF	TGCAGTGCCACCCTCGAGGTTGAGCAGTTCTTC
TRBV5-1	few	-	TRBJ2-2	CASSSDGTGELFF	TGCGCCAGCAGCTCCGATGGCACCGGGGAGCTGTTTTTT
TRBV7-2	few	TRBD2	TRBJ2-7	CASSGRPSGSRYEQYF	TGTGCCAGCAGCGGCCGGCCTAGCGGGAGTCGATACGAGCAGTACTTC
TRBV7-9	few	-	TRBJ2-5	CASSRLRDQETQYF	TGTGCCAGCAGCAGATTGAGGGACCAAGAGACCCAGTACTTC
TRBV18	few	-	TRBJ2-1	CASSPLGEGLYNEQFF	TGTGCCAGCTCACCTTTGGGAGAGGGGCTTTACAATGAGCAGTTCTTC
TRBV6-6	few	-	TRBJ1-3	CASRADPAGTYF	TGTGCCAGCAGGGCAGACCCGGCAGGAACCTATTTT
TRBV7-2	-	TRBD1	TRBJ1-2	CASSLALITGGFSGYTF	TGTGCCAGCAGCTTAGCTTTAATAACAGGGGGCTTTAGTGGCTACACCTTC
TRBV20-1	few	-	TRBJ2-1	CSASRVNEQFF	TGCAGTGCTAGCAGGGTCAATGAGCAGTTCTTC
TRBV5-1	-	TRBD2	TRBJ2-1	CASSSLAGSYNEQFF	TGCGCCAGCAGCTCTTTAGCGGGGTCCTACAATGAGCAGTTCTTC
TRBV7-9	few	-	TRBJ1-1	CASSVDMRAFF	TGTGCCAGCAGCGTAGACATGCGAGCTTTCTTT
TRBV5-4	-	TRBD2	TRBJ2-3	CASSLRREDADTQYF	TGTGCCAGCAGCTTGAGGCGGGAGGACGCAGATACGCAGTATTTT
TRBV6-5	-	-	TRBJ2-7	CASGKEGSSYEQYF	TGTGCCAGCGGAAAAGAAGGGAGCTCCTACGAGCAGTACTTC
TRBV4-2	few	TRBD1	TRBJ2-1	CASRSGQGDYNEQFF	TGTGCCAGCAGATCCGGACAGGGGGATTACAATGAGCAGTTCTTC
TRBV5-1	few	-	TRBJ1-1	CASSLEVNTEAFF	TGCGCCAGCAGCTTGGAAGTGAATACTGAAGCTTTCTTT
TRBV4-2	few	TRBD2	TRBJ2-1	CASSRTSPDNEQFF	TGTGCCAGCAGCCGGACTAGCCCAGACAATGAGCAGTTCTTC
TRBV2	-	-	TRBJ1-2	CASNIVLRYGYTF	TGTGCCAGCAATATTGTATTACGGTATGGCTACACCTTC
TRBV4-2	-	-	TRBJ2-7	CASSQPGGPGYEQYF	TGTGCCAGCAGCCAGCCCGGGGGGCCAGGCTACGAGCAGTACTTC
TRBV28	few	-	TRBJ2-2	CASSLTGSGSRELFF	TGTGCCAGCAGTTTAACAGGGTCGGGGTCAAGGGAGCTGTTTTTT
TRBV6-6	-	TRBD2	TRBJ2-2	CASTTGRELGELFF	TGTGCCAGCACCACCGGGCGGGAGTTAGGGGAGCTGTTTTTT
TRBV6-5	few	-	TRBJ2-1	CASSYRRPSSYNEQFF	TGTGCCAGCAGTTACCGTAGGCCGAGCTCCTACAATGAGCAGTTCTTC
TRBV7-9	few	-	TRBJ1-1	CALSLGTEAFF	TGTGCCCTTAGCCTTGGCACTGAAGCTTTCTTT